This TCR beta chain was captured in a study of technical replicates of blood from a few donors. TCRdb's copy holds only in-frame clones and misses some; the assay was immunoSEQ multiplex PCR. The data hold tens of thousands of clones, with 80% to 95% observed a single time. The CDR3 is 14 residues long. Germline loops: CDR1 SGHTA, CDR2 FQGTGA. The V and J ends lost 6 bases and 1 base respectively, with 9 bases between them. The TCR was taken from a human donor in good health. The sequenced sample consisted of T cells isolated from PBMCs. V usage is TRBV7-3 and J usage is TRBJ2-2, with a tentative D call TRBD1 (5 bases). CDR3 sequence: CASSLDRNTGELFF. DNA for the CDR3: TGTGCCAGCAGTTTAGACAGGAACACCGGGGAGCTGTTTTTT.